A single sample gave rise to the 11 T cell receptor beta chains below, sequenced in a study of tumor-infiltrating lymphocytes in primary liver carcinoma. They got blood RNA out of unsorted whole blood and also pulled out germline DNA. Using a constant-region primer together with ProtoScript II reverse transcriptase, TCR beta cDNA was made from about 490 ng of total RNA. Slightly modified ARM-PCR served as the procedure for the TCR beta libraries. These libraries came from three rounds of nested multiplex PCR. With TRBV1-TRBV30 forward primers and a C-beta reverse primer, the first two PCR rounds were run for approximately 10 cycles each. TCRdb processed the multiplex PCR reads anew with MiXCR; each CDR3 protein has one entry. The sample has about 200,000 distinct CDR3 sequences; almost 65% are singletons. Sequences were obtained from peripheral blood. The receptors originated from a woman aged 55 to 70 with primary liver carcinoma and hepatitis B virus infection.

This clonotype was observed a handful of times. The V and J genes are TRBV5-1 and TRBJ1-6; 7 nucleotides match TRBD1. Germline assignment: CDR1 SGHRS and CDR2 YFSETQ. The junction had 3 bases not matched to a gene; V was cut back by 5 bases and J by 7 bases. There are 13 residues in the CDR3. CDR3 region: CASSVQGNSPLHF. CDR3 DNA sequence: TGCGCCAGCAGTGTACAGGGGAATTCACCCCTCCACTTT.

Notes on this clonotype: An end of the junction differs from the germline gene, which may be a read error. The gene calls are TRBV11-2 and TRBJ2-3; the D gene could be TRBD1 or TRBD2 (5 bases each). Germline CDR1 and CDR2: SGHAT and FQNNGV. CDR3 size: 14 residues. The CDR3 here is CASSLLRGADTLYF. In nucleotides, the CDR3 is TGTGCCAGCAGCTTACTACGGGGCGCGGATACGCTGTATTTT.

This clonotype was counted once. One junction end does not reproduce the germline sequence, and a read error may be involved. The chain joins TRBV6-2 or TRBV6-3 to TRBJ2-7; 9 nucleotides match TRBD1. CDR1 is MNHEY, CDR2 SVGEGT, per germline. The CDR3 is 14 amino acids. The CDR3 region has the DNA TGTGCCAACAGCCCCGGGACAGGGTATTACGAGCAGTGCTTC. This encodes CANSPGTGYYEQCF.

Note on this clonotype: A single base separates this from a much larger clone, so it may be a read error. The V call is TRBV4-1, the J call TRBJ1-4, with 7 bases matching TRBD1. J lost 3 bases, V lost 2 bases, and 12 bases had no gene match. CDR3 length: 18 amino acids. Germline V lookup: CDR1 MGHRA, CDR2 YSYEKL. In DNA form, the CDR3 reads TGCGCCAGCAGCCAATACGTCAGGGGGGAGCGAGCTAATGAAAAACTGTTTTTT. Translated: CASSQYVRGERANEKLFF.

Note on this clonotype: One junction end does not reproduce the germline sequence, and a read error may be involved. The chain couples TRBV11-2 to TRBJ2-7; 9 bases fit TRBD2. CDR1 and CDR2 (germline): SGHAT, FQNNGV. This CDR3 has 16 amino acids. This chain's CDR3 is CASSLLRASGTYEQYF. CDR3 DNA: TGTGCCAGCAGTTTATTAAGGGCTAGCGGGACCTACGAGCAGTATTTC.

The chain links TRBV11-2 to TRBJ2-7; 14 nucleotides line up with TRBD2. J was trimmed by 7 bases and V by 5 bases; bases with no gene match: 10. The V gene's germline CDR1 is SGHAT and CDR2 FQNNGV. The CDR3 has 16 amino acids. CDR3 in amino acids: CASSRRTSGRLREQYF. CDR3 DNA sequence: TGTGCCAGCAGCAGAAGGACTAGCGGGAGGTTGAGGGAGCAGTACTTC. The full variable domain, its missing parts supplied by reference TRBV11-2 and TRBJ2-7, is EAGVAQSPRYKIIEKRQSVAFWCNPISGHATLYWYQQILGQGPKLLIQFQNNGVVDDSQLPKDRFSAERLKGVDSTLKIQPAKLEDSAVYLCASSRRTSGRLREQYFGPGTRLTVT.

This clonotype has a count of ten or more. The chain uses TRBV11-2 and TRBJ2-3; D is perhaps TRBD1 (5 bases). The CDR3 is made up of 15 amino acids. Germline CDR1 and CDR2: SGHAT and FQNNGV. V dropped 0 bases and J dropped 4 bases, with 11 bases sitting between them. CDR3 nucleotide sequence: TGTGCCAGCAGCTTAGAAGGTAGCAGGGCAGATACGCAGTATTTT. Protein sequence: CASSLEGSRADTQYF. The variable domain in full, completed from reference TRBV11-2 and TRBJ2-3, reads EAGVAQSPRYKIIEKRQSVAFWCNPISGHATLYWYQQILGQGPKLLIQFQNNGVVDDSQLPKDRFSAERLKGVDSTLKIQPAKLEDSAVYLCASSLEGSRADTQYFGPGTRLTVL.

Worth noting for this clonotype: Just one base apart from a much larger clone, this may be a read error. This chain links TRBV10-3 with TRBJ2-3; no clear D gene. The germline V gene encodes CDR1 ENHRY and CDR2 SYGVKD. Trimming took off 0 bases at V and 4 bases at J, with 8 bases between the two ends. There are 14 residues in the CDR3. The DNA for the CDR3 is TGTGCCATCAGTGAGTCCCTTAGCCCAGATACGCAGTATTTT. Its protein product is CAISESLSPDTQYF.

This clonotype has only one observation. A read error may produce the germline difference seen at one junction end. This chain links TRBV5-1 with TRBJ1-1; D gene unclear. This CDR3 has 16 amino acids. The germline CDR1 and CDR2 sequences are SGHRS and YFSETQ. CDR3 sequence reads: CASSLGSGIADTEAFF. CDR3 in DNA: TGCGCCAGCAGCTTGGGGTCGGGGATAGCCGACACAGAAGCTTTCTTT.

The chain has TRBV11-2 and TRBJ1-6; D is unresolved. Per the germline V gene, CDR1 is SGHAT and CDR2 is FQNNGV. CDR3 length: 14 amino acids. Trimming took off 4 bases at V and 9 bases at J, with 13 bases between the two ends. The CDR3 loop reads CASSSSLGCSPLHF. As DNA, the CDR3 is TGTGCCAGCAGCTCTAGCCTGGGCTGTTCACCCCTCCACTTT.

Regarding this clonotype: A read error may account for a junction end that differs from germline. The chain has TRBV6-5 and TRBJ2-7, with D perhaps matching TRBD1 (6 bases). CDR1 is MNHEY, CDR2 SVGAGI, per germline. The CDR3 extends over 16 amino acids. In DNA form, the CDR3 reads TGCGCCAGCAGTTACTCGAGGGACACAGGCTCCTACGAGCAGTACTTC. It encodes CASSYSRDTGSYEQYF.